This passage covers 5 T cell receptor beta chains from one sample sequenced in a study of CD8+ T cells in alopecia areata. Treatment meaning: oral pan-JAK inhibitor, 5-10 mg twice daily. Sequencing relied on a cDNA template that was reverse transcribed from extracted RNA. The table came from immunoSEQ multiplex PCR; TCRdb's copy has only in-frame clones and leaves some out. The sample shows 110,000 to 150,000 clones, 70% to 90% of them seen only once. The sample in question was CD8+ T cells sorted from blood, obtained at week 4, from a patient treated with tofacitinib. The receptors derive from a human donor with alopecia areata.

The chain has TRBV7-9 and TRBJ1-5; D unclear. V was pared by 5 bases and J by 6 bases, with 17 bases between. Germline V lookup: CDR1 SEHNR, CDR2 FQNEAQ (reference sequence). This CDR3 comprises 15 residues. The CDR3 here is CASSKEGIFGQPQHF. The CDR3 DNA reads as TGTGCCAGCAGCAAAGAGGGAATTTTTGGTCAGCCCCAGCATTTT.

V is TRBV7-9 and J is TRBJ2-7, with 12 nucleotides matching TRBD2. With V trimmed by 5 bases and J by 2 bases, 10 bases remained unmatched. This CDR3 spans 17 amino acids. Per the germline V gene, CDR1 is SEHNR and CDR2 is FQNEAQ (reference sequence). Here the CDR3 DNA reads TGTGCCAGCAGCGCTCGCCTAGCGGGAGGGTCGGCCTACGAGCAGTACTTC. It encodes CASSARLAGGSAYEQYF.

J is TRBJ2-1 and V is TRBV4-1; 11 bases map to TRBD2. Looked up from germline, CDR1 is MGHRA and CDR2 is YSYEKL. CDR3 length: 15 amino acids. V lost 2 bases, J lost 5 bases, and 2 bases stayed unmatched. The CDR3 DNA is TGCGCCAGCAGCCAATTAGCGGGGGGGAACAATGAGCAGTTCTTC. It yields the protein CASSQLAGGNNEQFF.

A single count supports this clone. CDR3 region: CASSPGSYEQYF. The CDR3 DNA reads TGTGCCAGCAGTCCGGGTTCTTACGAGCAGTACTTC. This chain connects TRBV27 to TRBJ2-7; D is undetermined. This CDR3 region has 12 residues. Germline values: CDR1 MNHEY, CDR2 SMNVEV (reference sequence). V gave up 5 bases and J gave up 4 bases, with 9 bases separating them.

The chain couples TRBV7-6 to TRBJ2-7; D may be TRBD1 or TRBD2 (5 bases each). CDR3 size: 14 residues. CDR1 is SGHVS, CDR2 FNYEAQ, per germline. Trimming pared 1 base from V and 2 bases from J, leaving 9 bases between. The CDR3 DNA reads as TGTGCCAGCAGCTTAGGGGACGACCCCTACGAGCAGTACTTC. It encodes CASSLGDDPYEQYF.